The 31 T cell receptor beta chains given below trace back to one sample, sequenced in a study of human T cells and chemical hapten exposure. As for time point: patch test 2, 6 weeks after DPC sensitization. Treatment indicated: therapeutic diphenylcyclopropenone sensitization with weekly scalp DPC. Unfractionated whole blood was the source from which total RNA was extracted. TCRdb re-called the RACE reads with MiXCR, one entry per CDR3 protein. The sample shows about 42,000 distinct CDR3 sequences, 8.5% to 10% of them seen only once. The sequencing here drew on whole blood, taken in connection with sensitization to the hapten diphenylcyclopropenone (DPC). All receptors derive from a woman in her 30s with alopecia areata. Some clones in this sample may be carry-over from other donors' samples.

This clonotype was counted a few times. This chain uses TRBV6-2 or TRBV6-3 with TRBJ1-1, with D maybe TRBD1 (5 bases). The CDR3 consists of 15 residues. Germline loops: CDR1 MNHEY, CDR2 SVGEGT. V lost 0 bases, J lost 1 base, and 9 bases lay in between. The CDR3 region is CASSYSDRANTEAFF. CDR3 sequence (DNA): TGTGCCAGCAGTTACTCCGACAGAGCGAACACTGAAGCTTTCTTT.

In this sample, this clonotype turned up many times. The chain recombines TRBV27 with TRBJ1-5; D possibly corresponds to TRBD1 (5 bases). V was cut by 4 bases and J by 6 bases, with 10 bases left in between. Germline values: CDR1 MNHEY, CDR2 SMNVEV (reference sequence). There are 13 residues in the CDR3. As DNA, the CDR3 is TGTGCCAGCAGTTCTGAGAGGGGTCAGCCCCAGCATTTT. Protein product: CASSSERGQPQHF.

This clonotype was detected only a few times. The chain employs TRBV10-3 and TRBJ2-3; 9 bases line up with TRBD2. This CDR3 has 15 residues. The ends lost 2 bases at V and 8 bases at J; junction bases unmatched: 8. Germline CDR1 reads ENHRY; CDR2 reads SYGVKD. The CDR3 is CAISEPLGSGGTQYF. The CDR3 nucleotides are TGTGCCATCAGTGAGCCGCTCGGTAGCGGGGGTACGCAGTATTTT.

Only a few counts were recorded for this clonotype. This sequence joins TRBV28 and TRBJ2-1; D perhaps matches TRBD1 (5 bases). Trimming stripped 2 bases from V and 0 bases from J, with 5 bases between. The CDR3 is made up of 14 amino acids. CDR1 is MDHEN and CDR2 is SYDVKM in the germline V gene. This chain's CDR3 is CASSLQGSYNEQFF. The DNA of the CDR3 is TGTGCCAGCAGTTTACAGGGCTCCTACAATGAGCAGTTCTTC. Full variable domain (remainder filled in from reference TRBV28 and TRBJ2-1): DVKVTQSSRYLVKRTGEKVFLECVQDMDHENMFWYRQDPGLGLRLIYFSYDVKMKEKGDIPEGYSVSREKKERFSLILESASTNQTSMYLCASSLQGSYNEQFFGPGTRLTVL.

The chain combines TRBV20-1 with TRBJ1-2; tentative D call: TRBD1 (5 bases). The length of the CDR3 is 11 residues. Germline V gives CDR1 DFQATT, CDR2 SNEGSKA (reference sequence). The CDR3 sequence: CSLLRGYGYTF. The CDR3 DNA reads as TGCAGCTTACTAAGGGGCTATGGCTACACCTTC.

A few counts support this clonotype. This chain connects TRBV19 to TRBJ1-2, with D perhaps TRBD1 (6 bases). CDR3 size: 15 residues. The ends were cut back, 3 bases at V and 2 bases at J, with 13 bases in the middle. CDR1 and CDR2 (germline): LNHDA, SQIVND (reference sequence). This CDR3 is CASSIIGGTNYGYTF. The CDR3 DNA reads TGTGCCAGTAGTATTATCGGGGGGACAAACTATGGCTACACCTTC.

This clonotype has just a few counts. The rearrangement uses TRBV7-2 and TRBJ2-5, with D hard to call. The CDR3 contains 13 residues. CDR1 is SGHTA and CDR2 is FQGNSA in the germline V gene. The V end was cut by 8 bases, the J end by 4 bases, with 14 bases between. The DNA for the CDR3 is TGTGCCAGCCGATGGGGATCAGGAGAGACCCAGTACTTC. As protein: CASRWGSGETQYF.

The V call is TRBV10-3, the J call TRBJ2-3; D uncertain. Germline CDR1 and CDR2: ENHRY and SYGVKD. Between the trimmed V and J ends, which lost 5 bases and 2 bases, there was a span of 11 bases. This CDR3 comprises 14 residues. CDR3 protein: CAISSSRPTDTQYF. The CDR3 DNA reads TGTGCCATCAGTTCCTCACGCCCCACAGATACGCAGTATTTT.

To note about this clonotype: This may stem from a read error, because a much larger clone lies one nucleotide away. This chain links TRBV7-3 with TRBJ2-5; D is unresolved. The germline gives CDR1 SGHTA, CDR2 FQGTGA. This CDR3 region has 13 residues. The CDR3 DNA reads as TGTGCCGGCAGCTTGGAATTACAAGAGACCCAGTACTTC. Its protein product is CAGSLELQETQYF.

This clonotype was counted a few times. The chain combines TRBV7-2 with TRBJ1-2; D call uncertain. The CDR3 totals 12 residues. From germline, CDR1 is SGHTA and CDR2 FQGNSA. V dropped 5 bases and J dropped 8 bases, with 12 bases sitting between them. CDR3 nucleotide sequence: TGTGCCAGCAGCCTGGACTGGAGGGGCTACACCTTC. Translation gives CASSLDWRGYTF.

Ten or more counts support this clonotype. The CDR3 loop reads CASSDPRTESSYEQYF. The CDR3 nucleotides read TGTGCCAGCAGTGACCCCCGGACTGAGAGCTCCTACGAGCAGTACTTC. The gene calls are TRBV6-2 or TRBV6-3 and TRBJ2-7; D possibly corresponds to TRBD2 (5 bases). The CDR3 totals 16 residues. The germline gives CDR1 MNHEY, CDR2 SVGEGT. Trimming removed 5 bases at V and 0 bases at J, with 17 bases between.

This clonotype was observed a few times. V usage is TRBV7-8 and J usage is TRBJ2-7, with D perhaps TRBD2 (5 bases). The CDR3 runs 15 residues. Trimming pared 4 bases from V and 2 bases from J, leaving 15 bases between. The germline V gene has CDR1 SGHVS and CDR2 FQNEAQ. The CDR3 DNA reads TGTGCCAGCAGCTCCAACTTAAGGAGGACCTACGAGCAGTACTTC. Translated: CASSSNLRRTYEQYF.

The V gene is TRBV9, the J gene TRBJ1-1; perhaps TRBD1 as D (5 bases). In germline, CDR1 is SGDLS, CDR2 YYNGEE. V lost 3 bases and J lost 0, with 9 bases in between. The CDR3 consists of 14 residues. Written as DNA, the CDR3 is TGTGCCAGCAGCGACGACAGAGTGAACACTGAAGCTTTCTTT. This codes for CASSDDRVNTEAFF.

Only a few counts were recorded for this clonotype. The chain is built from TRBV20-1 and TRBJ1-1, with 8 bases aligning to TRBD1. There are 15 residues in the CDR3. Germline-derived CDR1 and CDR2 are DFQATT and SNEGSKA (reference sequence). The V and J ends lost 0 bases and 11 bases, in that order; junction bases with no gene match: 14. In nucleotides, the CDR3 is TGCAGTGCTAGAGATCGGGCCAGGGGGCGTATGGGGGCTTTCTTT. It encodes CSARDRARGRMGAFF.

The gene calls are TRBV12-3 or TRBV12-4 and TRBJ2-1, with D tentatively TRBD1 (5 bases). The CDR3 has 16 residues. V was trimmed by 1 base and J by 0 bases, leaving 10 bases between them. CDR3 in amino acids: CASSLEGPSSYNEQFF. The CDR3 DNA reads as TGTGCCAGCAGTTTAGAGGGGCCAAGCTCCTACAATGAGCAGTTCTTC.

V and J are TRBV10-3 and TRBJ2-3, with 9 bases fitting TRBD2. The CDR3 runs to 15 residues. V lost 2 bases, J lost 4 bases, and 4 bases stayed unmatched. Germline V lookup: CDR1 ENHRY, CDR2 SYGVKD. This CDR3 is CAISEAGGPSDTQYF. The CDR3 DNA follows: TGTGCCATCAGTGAGGCGGGGGGGCCCTCAGATACGCAGTATTTT.

This clonotype is deemed medium-sized. The CDR3 is CASSFLGAGGSDTQYF. The CDR3 DNA is TGTGCCAGCAGTTTCTTAGGTGCGGGAGGTTCAGATACGCAGTATTTT. The chain couples TRBV5-5 to TRBJ2-3, with 8 bases identical to TRBD2. Unmatched junction bases numbered 12, after V lost 5 bases and J lost 4 bases. The CDR3 loop spans 16 amino acids. From germline, CDR1 is SGHKS and CDR2 YYEKEE (reference sequence). The full variable domain, its missing parts supplied by reference TRBV5-5 and TRBJ2-3, is DAGVTQSPTHLIKTRGQQVTLRCSPISGHKSVSWYQQVLGQGPQFIFQYYEKEERGRGNFPDRFSARQFPNYSSELNVNALLLGDSALYLCASSFLGAGGSDTQYFGPGTRLTVL.

Many counts were recorded for this clonotype. The chain joins TRBV29-1 to TRBJ1-1; D is ambiguous. Germline V gene data show CDR1 as SQVTM and CDR2 as ANQGSEA. The CDR3 consists of 14 residues. This CDR3 reads CASPRENRDTEAFF. The CDR3 DNA follows: TGCGCATCCCCCCGGGAAAATAGGGACACTGAAGCTTTCTTT.

The chain combines TRBV9 with TRBJ2-1, with TRBD2 identical over 7 bases. This CDR3 has 14 residues. CDR1 is SGDLS, CDR2 YYNGEE, per germline. Losses at the gene ends were 4 bases for V and 8 bases for J; bases not matched to a gene: 9. This chain's CDR3 is CASSYRDYGHEQFF. The DNA for the CDR3 is TGTGCCAGCAGCTACCGGGACTACGGACATGAGCAGTTCTTC.

This clonotype showed up many times. The chain uses TRBV6-1 and TRBJ2-3; 10 bases are a match to TRBD1. The CDR3 is made up of 16 amino acids. Germline V gene lookup returns CDR1 MNHNS and CDR2 SASEGT. V shed 1 base and J 2 bases; nucleotides not matched to a gene: 3. The chain's CDR3 is CASSEVGTGDTDTQYF. The CDR3 DNA reads TGTGCCAGCAGTGAAGTGGGGACAGGGGACACAGATACGCAGTATTTT.

Turning to this clonotype: Relative to the germline gene, one junction end is altered; a read error may explain this. V is TRBV20-1 and J is TRBJ2-5, with D perhaps TRBD1 or TRBD2 (5 bases each). Per germline, CDR1 DFQATT and CDR2 SNEGSKA (reference sequence). The CDR3 spans 13 residues. In nucleotides, the CDR3 is TGCAGTGCTAGCGGCAGGGACCAGGAGACCCAGTACTTC. Translated: CSASGRDQETQYF.

This clonotype was found a few times. V gene TRBV19 combines with J gene TRBJ2-7; D is undetermined. With 3 bases removed from V and 3 bases from J, the gap between germline ends came to 9 bases. CDR3 length: 13 residues. Germline-derived CDR1 and CDR2 are LNHDA and SQIVND (reference sequence). This chain's CDR3 is CASSINGNYEQYF. Written as DNA, the CDR3 is TGTGCCAGTAGTATTAACGGAAACTACGAGCAGTACTTC.

The chain carries TRBV6-5 and TRBJ1-4; D gene ambiguous. Germline V gene data show CDR1 as MNHEY and CDR2 as SVGAGI. V lost 0 bases to trimming and J lost 8 bases, with 19 bases between them. The CDR3 consists of 17 residues. The CDR3 sequence is CASSYSRNPSGEEKLFF. CDR3 DNA: TGTGCCAGCAGTTACTCGCGGAATCCGTCAGGAGAGGAAAAACTGTTTTTT.

This clonotype was seen many times. The chain uses TRBV11-2 and TRBJ1-2; 7 bases line up with TRBD1. The germline V gene encodes CDR1 SGHAT and CDR2 FQNNGV. V lost 1 base, J lost 6 bases, and 14 bases stayed unmatched. There are 17 residues in the CDR3. For the CDR3, the DNA is TGTGCCAGCAGCTTAGGAAGGAGCCAGGGGGAGAGTCATGGCTACACCTTC. It translates to CASSLGRSQGESHGYTF.

V usage is TRBV6-6 and J usage is TRBJ1-1; no firm D call. Between the trimmed V and J ends, which lost 5 bases and 0 bases, there was a span of 19 bases. Per the germline V gene, CDR1 is MNHNY and CDR2 is SVGAGI (reference sequence). CDR3 size: 17 residues. The CDR3 DNA follows: TGTGCCAGCAGTCTCAACACCGGCAGGCTCATGAACACTGAAGCTTTCTTT. This gives the protein CASSLNTGRLMNTEAFF.

In this sample, this clonotype turned up many times. This chain connects TRBV29-1 to TRBJ2-7, with D possibly called TRBD1 or TRBD2 (5 bases each). The CDR3 covers 11 residues. Trimming shortened V by 7 bases and J by 3 bases, and 10 bases separated the two germline ends. CDR1 and CDR2 from the germline V gene are SQVTM and ANQGSEA. CDR3 amino acids: CSARDGYEQYF. CDR3 coding DNA: TGCAGCGCCCGGGACGGCTACGAGCAGTACTTC.

V and J are TRBV24-1 and TRBJ2-1; 9 bases are shared with TRBD1. The germline V gene encodes CDR1 KGHDR and CDR2 SFDVKD. V was clipped by 2 bases and J by 6 bases; unmatched bases: 13. The CDR3 length is 18 residues. The CDR3 DNA sequence: TGTGCCACCAGTGATTCTCAAGGACAGGGGACTTCGTCCAATGAGCAGTTCTTC. Residues: CATSDSQGQGTSSNEQFF.

The J gene is TRBJ2-5, the V gene TRBV30; D call uncertain. The CDR3 has 12 amino acids. Germline loops: CDR1 GTSNPN, CDR2 SVGIG (reference sequence). The V end was cut by 0 bases, the J end by 5 bases, with 7 bases between. CDR3 sequence reads: CAWSVVTETQYF. DNA of the CDR3: TGTGCCTGGAGTGTGGTAACCGAGACCCAGTACTTC. Complete variable domain (other parts from reference TRBV30 and TRBJ2-5): SQTIHQWPATLVQPVGSPLSLECTVEGTSNPNLYWYRQAAGRGLQLLFYSVGIGQISSEVPQNLSASRPQDRQFILSSKKLLLSDSGFYLCAWSVVTETQYFGPGTRLLVL.

This clonotype has at least ten counts. J is TRBJ2-1 and V is TRBV6-1, with 11 bases matching TRBD2. This CDR3 is 15 amino acids long. J gave up 1 base and V 6 bases, and 2 bases lay outside the gene matches. Per germline, CDR1 MNHNS and CDR2 SASEGT. CDR3 loop: CASRIAGGSYNEQFF. The CDR3 DNA sequence: TGTGCCAGCAGAATAGCGGGGGGGTCCTACAATGAGCAGTTCTTC.

J is TRBJ1-2 and V is TRBV6-2 or TRBV6-3, with TRBD1 as a possible D gene (5 bases). Trimming took 0 bases from V and 5 from J, leaving 13 bases between them. CDR1 is MNHEY, CDR2 SVGEGT, per germline. The CDR3 totals 15 residues. The CDR3 reads CASSYSQGVGYGYTF. CDR3 DNA: TGTGCCAGCAGTTACTCGCAGGGAGTGGGATATGGCTACACCTTC.

This clonotype was counted many times. V and J are TRBV19 and TRBJ1-1; 7 nucleotides align to TRBD1. CDR3 size: 14 residues. The V and J ends lost 3 bases and 3 bases, in that order; junction bases with no gene match: 4. Germline loops: CDR1 LNHDA, CDR2 SQIVND (reference sequence). The CDR3 here is CASSMDRTDTEAFF. CDR3 nucleotide sequence: TGTGCCAGTAGTATGGACAGGACCGACACTGAAGCTTTCTTT.